This T cell receptor beta chain derives from a study of regulatory T cells in long-lasting Graves disease. The table lists this clonotype with many counts. Documented time point: newly diagnosed GD, antithyroid drugs for less than 3 months. Generation of the TCR library employed RNA extracted from PBMCs. CDR3 length: 12 residues. The V gene lost 6 bases and the J gene lost 0 bases, with 6 bases spanning the gap. Sequencing libraries for TCR beta were prepared with iRepertoire HTBI primers and Arm-PCR of CDR3 regions. TCRdb independently ran MiXCR on the multiplex PCR reads; one entry per CDR3 protein. The table lists around 400,000 distinct CDR3 sequences, about 16% of them singletons.

The V gene is TRBV12-3 or TRBV12-4, the J gene TRBJ2-7; D unresolved. Sequencing used peripheral blood mononuclear cells (PBMCs), obtained at new diagnosis, from a patient treated with antithyroid drugs. The receptor was isolated from a female donor with Graves disease. The CDR3 bases are TGTGCCAGCAGCCCGTACTCCTACGAGCAGTACTTC. Protein: CASSPYSYEQYF.